This T cell receptor beta chain was identified during a study of cytomegalovirus exposure and HLA in healthy donors. The CDR3 runs to 14 residues. Germline CDR1 and CDR2: SGHDN and FVKESK. The V gene lost 3 bases and the J gene lost 2 bases, with 11 bases spanning the gap. This clone was detected only once. The study ran its PCR with 60 Vbeta and 13 Jbeta primers. The method was immunoSEQ multiplex PCR; TCRdb's version includes in-frame clones alone and lacks a portion of them. The sample has more than 110,000 clones, 65% to 80% seen once. The chain combines TRBV14 with TRBJ2-7; tentatively, D is TRBD1 (5 bases). The sequencing input was PBMCs. This TCR derives from a male donor in good health and CMV-seropositive. The CDR3 nucleotides read TGTGCCAGCAGCCAGACAGTCGAACCCTACGAGCAGTACTTC. This translates into CASSQTVEPYEQYF.